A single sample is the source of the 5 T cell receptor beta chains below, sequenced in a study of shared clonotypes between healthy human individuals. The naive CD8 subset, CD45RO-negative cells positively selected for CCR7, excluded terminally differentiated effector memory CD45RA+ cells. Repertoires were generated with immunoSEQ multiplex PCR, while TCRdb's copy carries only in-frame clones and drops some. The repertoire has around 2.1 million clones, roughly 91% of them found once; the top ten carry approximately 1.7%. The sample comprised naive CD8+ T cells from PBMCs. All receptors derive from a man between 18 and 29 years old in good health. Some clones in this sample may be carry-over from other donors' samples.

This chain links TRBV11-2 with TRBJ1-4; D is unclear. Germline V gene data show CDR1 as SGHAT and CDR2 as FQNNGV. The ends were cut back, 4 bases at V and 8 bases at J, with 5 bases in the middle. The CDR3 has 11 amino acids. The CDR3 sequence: CASSSPEKLFF. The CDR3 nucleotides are TGTGCCAGCAGCTCCCCGGAAAAACTGTTTTTT.

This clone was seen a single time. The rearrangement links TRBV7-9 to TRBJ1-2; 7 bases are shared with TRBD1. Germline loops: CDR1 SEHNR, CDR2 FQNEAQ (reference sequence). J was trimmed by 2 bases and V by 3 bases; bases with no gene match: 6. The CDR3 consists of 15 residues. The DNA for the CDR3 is TGTGCCAGCAGCTTCCAGGGGGTTAACAACTATGGCTACACCTTC. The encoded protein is CASSFQGVNNYGYTF.

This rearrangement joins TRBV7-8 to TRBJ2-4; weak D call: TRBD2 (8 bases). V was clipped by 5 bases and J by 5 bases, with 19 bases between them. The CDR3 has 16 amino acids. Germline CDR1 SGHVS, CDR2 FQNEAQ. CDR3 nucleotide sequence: TGTGCCAGCAGCCGGGGGGGCTACAGGGGCGAAAACATTCAGTACTTC. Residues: CASSRGGYRGENIQYF.

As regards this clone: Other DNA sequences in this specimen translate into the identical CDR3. CDR3 DNA sequence: TGTGCCAGCAGTTTATCGGGGTATAGCTCCTACAATGAGCAGTTCTTC. Its translation: CASSLSGYSSYNEQFF. This chain joins TRBV27 and TRBJ2-1, with D unclear. The germline V gene encodes CDR1 MNHEY and CDR2 SMNVEV (reference sequence). The germline V and J ends were trimmed by 0 bases and 0 bases, with 9 bases remaining between them. This CDR3 comprises 16 residues.

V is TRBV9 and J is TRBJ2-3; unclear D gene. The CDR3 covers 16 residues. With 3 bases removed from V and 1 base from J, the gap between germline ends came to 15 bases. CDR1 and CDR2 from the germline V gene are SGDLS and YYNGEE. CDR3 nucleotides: TGTGCCAGCAGCGGAAGGACCGGGTCGCGCACAGATACGCAGTATTTT. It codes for CASSGRTGSRTDTQYF.